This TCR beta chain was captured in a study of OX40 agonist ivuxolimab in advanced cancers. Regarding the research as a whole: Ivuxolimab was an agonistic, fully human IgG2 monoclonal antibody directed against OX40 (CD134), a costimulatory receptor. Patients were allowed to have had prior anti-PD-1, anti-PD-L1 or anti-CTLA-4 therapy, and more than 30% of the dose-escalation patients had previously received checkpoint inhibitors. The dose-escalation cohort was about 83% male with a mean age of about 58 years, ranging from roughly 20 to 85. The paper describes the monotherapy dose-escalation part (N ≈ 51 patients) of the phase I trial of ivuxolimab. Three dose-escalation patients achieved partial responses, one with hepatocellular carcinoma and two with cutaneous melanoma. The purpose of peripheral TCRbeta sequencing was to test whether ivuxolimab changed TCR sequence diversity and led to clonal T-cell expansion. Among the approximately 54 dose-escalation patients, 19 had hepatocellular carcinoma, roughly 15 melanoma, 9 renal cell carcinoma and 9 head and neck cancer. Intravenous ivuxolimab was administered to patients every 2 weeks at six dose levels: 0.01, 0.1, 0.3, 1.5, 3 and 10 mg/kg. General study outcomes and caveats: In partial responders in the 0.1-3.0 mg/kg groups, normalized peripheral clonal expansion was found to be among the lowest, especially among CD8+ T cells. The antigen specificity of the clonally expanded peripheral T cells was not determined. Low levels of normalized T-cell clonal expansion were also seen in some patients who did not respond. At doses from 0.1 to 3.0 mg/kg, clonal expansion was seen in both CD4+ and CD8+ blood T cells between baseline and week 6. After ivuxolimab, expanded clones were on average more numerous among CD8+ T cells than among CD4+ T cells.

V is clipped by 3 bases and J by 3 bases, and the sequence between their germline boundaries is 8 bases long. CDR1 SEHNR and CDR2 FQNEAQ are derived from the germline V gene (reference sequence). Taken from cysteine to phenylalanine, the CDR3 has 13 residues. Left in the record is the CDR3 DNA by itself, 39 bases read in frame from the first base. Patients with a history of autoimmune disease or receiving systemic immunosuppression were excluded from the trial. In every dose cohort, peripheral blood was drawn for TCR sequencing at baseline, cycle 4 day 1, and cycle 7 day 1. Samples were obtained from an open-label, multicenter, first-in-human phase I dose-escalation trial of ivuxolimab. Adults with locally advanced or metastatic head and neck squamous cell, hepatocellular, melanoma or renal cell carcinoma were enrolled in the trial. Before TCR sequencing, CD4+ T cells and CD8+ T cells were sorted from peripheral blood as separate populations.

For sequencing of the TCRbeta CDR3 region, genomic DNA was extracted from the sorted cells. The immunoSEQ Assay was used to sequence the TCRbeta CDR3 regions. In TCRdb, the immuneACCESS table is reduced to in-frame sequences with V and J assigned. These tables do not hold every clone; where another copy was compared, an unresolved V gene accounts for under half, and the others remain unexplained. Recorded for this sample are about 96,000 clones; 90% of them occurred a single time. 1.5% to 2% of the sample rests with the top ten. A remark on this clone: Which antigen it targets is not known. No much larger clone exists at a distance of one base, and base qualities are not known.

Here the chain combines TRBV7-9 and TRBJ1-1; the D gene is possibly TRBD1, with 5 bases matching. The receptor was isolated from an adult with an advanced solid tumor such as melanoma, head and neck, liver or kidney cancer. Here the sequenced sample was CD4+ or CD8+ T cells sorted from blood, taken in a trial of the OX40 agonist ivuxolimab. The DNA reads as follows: TGTGCCAGCAGCTTCACCAGGGACACTGAAGCTTTCTTT. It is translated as CASSFTRDTEAFF.